The clone carrying this T cell receptor beta chain was seen repeatedly, ten times or more. This sample stems from a study of T cells in Graves' hyperthyroidism and ophthalmopathy. What was amplified from RNA transcripts were TCR beta CDR3 regions. When the TCR CDR3 underwent first-round RT-PCR, the HTBI primer set was used. In TCRdb, the multiplex PCR reads were re-called with MiXCR into one record per CDR3 protein. The sample contains 380,000 or so distinct CDR3 sequences, 15% to 20% of which appear only once. The V end was cut by 3 bases, the J end by 6 bases, with 12 bases between. Germline V gene sequence: CDR1 MDHEN, CDR2 SYDVKM. The CDR3 loop spans 13 amino acids.

The TCR was taken from a woman aged 18-29 years with Graves' hyperthyroidism. Sequencing was done on a sample of blood. The rearrangement joins TRBV28 to TRBJ2-7, with D maybe TRBD2 (5 bases). The CDR3 nucleotides read TGTGCCAGCAGTTTTGGTGGGAGAAGCGAGCAGTACTTC. It translates to CASSFGGRSEQYF.